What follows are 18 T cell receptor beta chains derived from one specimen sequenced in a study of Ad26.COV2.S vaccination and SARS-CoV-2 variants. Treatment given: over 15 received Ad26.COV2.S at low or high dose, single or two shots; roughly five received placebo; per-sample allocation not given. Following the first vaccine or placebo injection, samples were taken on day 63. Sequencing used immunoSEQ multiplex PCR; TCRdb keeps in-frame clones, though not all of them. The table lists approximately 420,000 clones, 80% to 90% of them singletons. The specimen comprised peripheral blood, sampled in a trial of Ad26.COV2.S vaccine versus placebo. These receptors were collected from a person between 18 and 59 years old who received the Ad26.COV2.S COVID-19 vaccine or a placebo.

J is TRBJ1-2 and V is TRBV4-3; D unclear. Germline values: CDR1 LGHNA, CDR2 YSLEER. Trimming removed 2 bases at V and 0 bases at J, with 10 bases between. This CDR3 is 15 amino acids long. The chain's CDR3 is CASSQLAYTNYGYTF. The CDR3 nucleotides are TGCGCCAGCAGCCAACTGGCCTATACTAACTATGGCTACACCTTC.

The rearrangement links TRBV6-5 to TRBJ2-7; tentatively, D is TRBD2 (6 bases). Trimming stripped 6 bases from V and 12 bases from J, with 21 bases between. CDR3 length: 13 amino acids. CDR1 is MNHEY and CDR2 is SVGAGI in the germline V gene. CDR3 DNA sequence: TGTGCCAGCAGAAAGGGCGGGGTATCCCCCCTGTACTTC. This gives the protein CASRKGGVSPLYF.

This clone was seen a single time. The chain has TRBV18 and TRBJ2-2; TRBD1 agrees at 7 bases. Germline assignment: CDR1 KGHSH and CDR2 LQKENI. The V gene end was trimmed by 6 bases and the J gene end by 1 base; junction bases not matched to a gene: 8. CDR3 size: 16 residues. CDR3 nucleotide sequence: TGTGCCAGCTCCCCCTGGGCAGGGGGGAACACCGGGGAGCTGTTTTTT. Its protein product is CASSPWAGGNTGELFF.

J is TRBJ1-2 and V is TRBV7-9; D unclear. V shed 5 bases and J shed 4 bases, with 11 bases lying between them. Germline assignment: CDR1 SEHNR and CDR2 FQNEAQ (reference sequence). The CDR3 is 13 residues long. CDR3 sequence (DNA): TGTGCCAGCAGCCCTAGCAGTTTCTATGGCTACACCTTC. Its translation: CASSPSSFYGYTF.

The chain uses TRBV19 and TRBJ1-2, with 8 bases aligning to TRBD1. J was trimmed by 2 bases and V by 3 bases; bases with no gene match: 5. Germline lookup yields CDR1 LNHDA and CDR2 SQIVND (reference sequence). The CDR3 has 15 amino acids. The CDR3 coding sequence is TGTGCCAGTAGTATCGGGGGACAGGTGAACTATGGCTACACCTTC. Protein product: CASSIGGQVNYGYTF.

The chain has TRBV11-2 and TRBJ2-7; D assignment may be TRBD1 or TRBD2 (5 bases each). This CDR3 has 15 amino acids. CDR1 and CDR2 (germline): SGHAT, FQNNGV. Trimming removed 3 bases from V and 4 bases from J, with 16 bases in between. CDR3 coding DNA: TGTGCCAGCAGCTTTGGAAGGGGAGAGACTTACGAGCAGTACTTC. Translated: CASSFGRGETYEQYF. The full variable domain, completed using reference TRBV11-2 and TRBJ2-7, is EAGVAQSPRYKIIEKRQSVAFWCNPISGHATLYWYQQILGQGPKLLIQFQNNGVVDDSQLPKDRFSAERLKGVDSTLKIQPAKLEDSAVYLCASSFGRGETYEQYFGPGTRLTVT.

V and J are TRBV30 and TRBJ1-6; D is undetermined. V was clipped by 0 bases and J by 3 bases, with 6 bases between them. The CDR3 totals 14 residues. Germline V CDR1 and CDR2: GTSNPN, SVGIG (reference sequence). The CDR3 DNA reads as TGTGCCTGGAGTGTTCTGGGCTATAATTCACCCCTCCACTTT. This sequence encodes CAWSVLGYNSPLHF.

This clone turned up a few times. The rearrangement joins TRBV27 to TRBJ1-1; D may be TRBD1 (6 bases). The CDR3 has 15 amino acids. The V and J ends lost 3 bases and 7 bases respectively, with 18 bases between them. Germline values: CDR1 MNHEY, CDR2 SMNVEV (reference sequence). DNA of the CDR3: TGTGCCAGCAGTTTGTCAAACCTGCCCAGGGGTGAAGCTTTCTTT. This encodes CASSLSNLPRGEAFF.

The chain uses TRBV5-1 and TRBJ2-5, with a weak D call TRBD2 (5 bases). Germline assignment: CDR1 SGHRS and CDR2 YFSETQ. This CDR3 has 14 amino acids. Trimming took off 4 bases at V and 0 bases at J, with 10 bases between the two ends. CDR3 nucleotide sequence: TGCGCCAGCAGCGGGCGGGTCTACCAAGAGACCCAGTACTTC. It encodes CASSGRVYQETQYF.

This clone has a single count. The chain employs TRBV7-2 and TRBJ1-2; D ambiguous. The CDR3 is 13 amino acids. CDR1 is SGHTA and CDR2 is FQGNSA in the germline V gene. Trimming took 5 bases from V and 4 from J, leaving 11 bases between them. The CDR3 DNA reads TGTGCCAGCAGCATTGAAGGAGGCTATGGCTACACCTTC. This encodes CASSIEGGYGYTF.

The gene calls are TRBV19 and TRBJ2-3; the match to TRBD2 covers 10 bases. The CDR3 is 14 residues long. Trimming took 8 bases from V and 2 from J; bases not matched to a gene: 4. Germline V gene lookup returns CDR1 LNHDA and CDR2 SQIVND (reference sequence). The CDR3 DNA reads TGTGCCAGTCAGAGCGGGGGGGCCACAGATACGCAGTATTTT. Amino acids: CASQSGGATDTQYF.

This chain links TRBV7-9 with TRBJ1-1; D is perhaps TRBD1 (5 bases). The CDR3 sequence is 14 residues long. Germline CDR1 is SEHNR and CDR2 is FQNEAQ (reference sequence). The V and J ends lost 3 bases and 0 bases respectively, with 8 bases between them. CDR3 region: CASSFGGMNTEAFF. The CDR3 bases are TGTGCCAGCAGCTTTGGGGGTATGAACACTGAAGCTTTCTTT.

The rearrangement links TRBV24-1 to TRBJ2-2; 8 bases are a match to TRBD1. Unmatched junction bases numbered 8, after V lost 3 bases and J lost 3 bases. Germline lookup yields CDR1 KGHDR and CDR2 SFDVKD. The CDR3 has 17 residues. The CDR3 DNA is TGTGCCACCAGTGATGGACAGGGACTCAGGGACACCGGGGAGCTGTTTTTT. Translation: CATSDGQGLRDTGELFF.

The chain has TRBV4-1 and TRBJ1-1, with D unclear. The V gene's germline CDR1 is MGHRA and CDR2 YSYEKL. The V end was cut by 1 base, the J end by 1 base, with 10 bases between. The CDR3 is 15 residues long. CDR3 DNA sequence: TGCGCCAGCAGCCAAGCGCGCACTCAGAACACTGAAGCTTTCTTT. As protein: CASSQARTQNTEAFF.

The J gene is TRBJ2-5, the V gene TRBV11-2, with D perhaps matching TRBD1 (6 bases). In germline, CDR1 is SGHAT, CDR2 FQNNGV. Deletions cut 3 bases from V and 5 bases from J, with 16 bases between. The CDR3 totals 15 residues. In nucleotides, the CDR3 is TGTGCCAGCAGCTTGGGTGATACAGGGCTGGAGACCCAGTACTTC. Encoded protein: CASSLGDTGLETQYF.

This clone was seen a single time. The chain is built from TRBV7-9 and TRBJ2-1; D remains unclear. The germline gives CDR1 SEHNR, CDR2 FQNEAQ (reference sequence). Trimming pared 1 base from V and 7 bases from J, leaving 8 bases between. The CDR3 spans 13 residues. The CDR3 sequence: CASSLVGRNEQFF. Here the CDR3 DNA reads TGTGCCAGCAGCTTAGTGGGAAGGAATGAGCAGTTCTTC.

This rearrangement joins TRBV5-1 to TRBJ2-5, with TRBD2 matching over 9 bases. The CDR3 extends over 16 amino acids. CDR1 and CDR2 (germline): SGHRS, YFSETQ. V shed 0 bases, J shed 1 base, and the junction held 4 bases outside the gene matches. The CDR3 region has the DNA TGCGCCAGCAGCTTGGACGCTAGCGGGGTCCAAGAGACCCAGTACTTC. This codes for CASSLDASGVQETQYF.

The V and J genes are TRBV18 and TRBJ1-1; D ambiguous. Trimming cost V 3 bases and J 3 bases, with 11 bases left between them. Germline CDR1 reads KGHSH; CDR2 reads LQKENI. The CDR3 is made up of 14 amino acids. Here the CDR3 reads CASSPPTPYTEAFF. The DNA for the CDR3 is TGTGCCAGCTCACCCCCCACCCCCTACACTGAAGCTTTCTTT.